The 15 T cell receptor beta chains below all came from one sample that was sequenced in a study of blood T cell repertoires in COVID-19. The repertoire was sequenced with immunoSEQ multiplex PCR; TCRdb's copy has only in-frame clones and lacks some. The table includes under 200,000 clones, approximately 85% detected once. The sequencing input was peripheral blood. The receptors here all came from a middle-aged man who had recovered from COVID-19.

V gene TRBV4-3 combines with J gene TRBJ1-2, with D tentatively TRBD1 (6 bases). CDR1 and CDR2 from the germline V gene are LGHNA and YSLEER. This CDR3 region has 15 residues. Trimming took 0 bases from V and 8 from J, leaving 16 bases between them. For the CDR3, the DNA is TGCGCCAGCAGCCAAGATAAACAGGGTACGTCCGGCTACACCTTC. Translated: CASSQDKQGTSGYTF.

The gene calls are TRBV9 and TRBJ2-1; tentatively, D is TRBD2 (6 bases). Germline V lookup: CDR1 SGDLS, CDR2 YYNGEE. The ends were cut back, 2 bases at V and 5 bases at J, with 14 bases in the middle. The CDR3 is 15 residues long. The CDR3 nucleotides read TGTGCCAGCAGCGTGGGCGGGATTACCCACAATGAGCAGTTCTTC. This translates into CASSVGGITHNEQFF.

The chain employs TRBV7-2 and TRBJ1-2; TRBD1 matches at 7 bases. The J segment lost 0 bases and the V segment lost 2 bases, leaving 0 bases of the junction unmatched. CDR1 is SGHTA and CDR2 is FQGNSA in the germline V gene. The CDR3 spans 14 residues. This chain's CDR3 is CASSLTGANYGYTF. CDR3 DNA sequence: TGTGCCAGCAGCTTAACAGGGGCTAACTATGGCTACACCTTC.

J is TRBJ2-5 and V is TRBV28; D is perhaps TRBD2 (5 bases). Germline CDR1 and CDR2: MDHEN and SYDVKM. The CDR3 runs to 16 residues. V lost 6 bases and J 2 bases, leaving 19 bases between the germline ends. CDR3 residues: CASRPFSGSPQETQYF. The CDR3 bases are TGTGCCAGCAGGCCCTTCTCGGGAAGCCCTCAAGAGACCCAGTACTTC.

The chain carries TRBV12-3 or TRBV12-4 and TRBJ2-5; maybe TRBD2 (5 bases). CDR3 length: 13 residues. Trimming stripped 4 bases from V and 2 bases from J, with 8 bases between. The CDR3 nucleotides are TGTGCCAGCAGTTGGCAGCGGCAAGAGACCCAGTACTTC. Translation: CASSWQRQETQYF.

V usage is TRBV2 and J usage is TRBJ2-3, with unresolved D. The CDR3 extends over 13 amino acids. Trimming stripped 2 bases from V and 6 bases from J, with 9 bases between. Germline loops: CDR1 SNHLY, CDR2 FYNNEI. The CDR3 is CASSELVGDTQYF. The CDR3 region has the DNA TGTGCCAGCAGTGAACTAGTAGGCGATACGCAGTATTTT.

This clone is classed as medium-sized. The chain employs TRBV4-1 and TRBJ1-3; 11 positions agree with TRBD1. CDR1 is MGHRA and CDR2 is YSYEKL in the germline V gene. V lost 3 bases, J lost 4 bases, and 5 bases stayed unmatched. The CDR3 is 16 residues long. The CDR3 region has the DNA TGCGCCAGCAGCCAGTACGGACAGGGGGCAGGAAACACCATATATTTT. This gives the protein CASSQYGQGAGNTIYF.

The V and J genes are TRBV5-8 and TRBJ1-5; D is unclear. CDR1 is SGHTS and CDR2 is YDEGEE in the germline V gene. Trimming took 0 bases from V and 11 from J, leaving 21 bases between them. This CDR3 has 16 amino acids. CDR3 residues: CASSLETAALSVAQHF. CDR3 nucleotide sequence: TGTGCCAGCAGCTTGGAGACGGCGGCCCTGTCAGTGGCCCAGCATTTT.

This clone has more than one count but fewer than ten. The chain links TRBV27 to TRBJ2-7, with 11 bases matching TRBD1. The V gene end was trimmed by 7 bases and the J gene end by 7 bases; junction bases not matched to a gene: 9. This CDR3 region has 14 residues. CDR1 is MNHEY, CDR2 SMNVEV, per germline (reference sequence). In nucleotides, the CDR3 is TGTGCCAGCACCGAAGGACAGGGGGCGGGTGAGCAGTACTTC. Translating gives CASTEGQGAGEQYF.

The genes are TRBV5-1 and TRBJ2-7, with 11 bases aligning to TRBD2. The V and J ends lost 4 bases and 6 bases, in that order; junction bases with no gene match: 9. The CDR3 length is 15 residues. Germline V gives CDR1 SGHRS, CDR2 YFSETQ. DNA for the CDR3: TGCGCCAGCAGCATGAAACTAGCGGGAGTTCGCGAGCAGTACTTC. It is translated as CASSMKLAGVREQYF.

This clone was observed many times. The chain combines TRBV5-4 with TRBJ2-2; D not certain. CDR3 length: 16 amino acids. From germline, CDR1 is SGHNT and CDR2 YYREEE (reference sequence). V was shortened by 3 bases and J by 1 base, with 13 bases between the two germline ends. CDR3 bases: TGTGCCAGCAGCTCCCGCGCAACAGAGAACACCGGGGAGCTGTTTTTT. It codes for CASSSRATENTGELFF.

The chain uses TRBV30 and TRBJ2-1, with TRBD2 matching over 14 bases. J gave up 9 bases and V 2 bases, and 3 bases lay outside the gene matches. Germline values: CDR1 GTSNPN, CDR2 SVGIG (reference sequence). This CDR3 is 14 amino acids long. The chain's CDR3 is CAWSSGTSGGEQFF. CDR3 DNA sequence: TGTGCCTGGAGTTCCGGGACTAGCGGGGGTGAGCAGTTCTTC.

This chain connects TRBV4-2 to TRBJ2-7; 9 bases align to TRBD2. The CDR3 length is 16 residues. CDR1 is LGHNA and CDR2 is YNFKEQ in the germline V gene. V shed 4 bases and J 2 bases; nucleotides not matched to a gene: 9. This CDR3 is CASSPQGGGGAYEQYF. CDR3 DNA sequence: TGTGCCAGCAGCCCGCAGGGAGGCGGGGGGGCCTACGAGCAGTACTTC.

The chain is built from TRBV24-1 and TRBJ1-3; 8 bases line up with TRBD1. Per the germline V gene, CDR1 is KGHDR and CDR2 is SFDVKD. There are 12 residues in the CDR3. V lost 12 bases and J lost 7; bases outside the gene matches: 7. CDR3 protein: CASQGASNTIYF. DNA for the CDR3: TGTGCCTCCCAGGGGGCGAGCAACACCATATATTTT.

The J gene is TRBJ1-5, the V gene TRBV5-6; TRBD1 matches 9 bases. The CDR3 covers 19 residues. Trimming cost V 3 bases and J 4 bases; bases outside gene matches: 17. Germline V gene lookup returns CDR1 SGHDT and CDR2 YYEEEE. CDR3: CASSSSDPRDRASNQPQHF. The CDR3 nucleotides are TGTGCCAGCAGCTCATCGGATCCCCGGGACAGGGCCTCAAATCAGCCCCAGCATTTT. Together with reference TRBV5-6 and TRBJ1-5, the CDR3 gives the full variable domain: DAGVTQSPTHLIKTRGQQVTLRCSPKSGHDTVSWYQQALGQGPQFIFQYYEEEERQRGNFPDRFSGHQFPNYSSELNVNALLLGDSALYLCASSSSDPRDRASNQPQHFGDGTRLSIL.